The rows below give T cell receptor beta chains drawn from one sample of a study of human T cells and chemical hapten exposure. TCRdb independently ran MiXCR on the RACE reads; one entry per CDR3 protein. The sample has around 120,000 distinct CDR3 sequences; roughly 13% are singletons. The source was whole blood, collected in connection with sensitization to the hapten diphenylcyclopropenone (DPC). The origin of the receptors is a man aged 18 to 29 with alopecia areata. Some clones in this sample may be carry-over from other donors' samples. Both conserved end residues are part of each CDR3. Fields, in order: D gene, V gene, J gene, clone size, CDR3 protein, CDR3 DNA. D genes are given only for firm matches. Clone size is given for some rows only: seen once, a few or many times, or a class if the clone is expanded.

>NA|TRBV29-1|TRBJ2-4|NA
CSVAGFRTDTKNIQYF
TGCAGCGTCGCCGGCTTTAGGACGGACACCAAAAACATTCAGTACTTC
>NA|TRBV28|TRBJ2-3|NA
CASSWGHTQYF
TGTGCCAGCAGTTGGGGACATACGCAGTATTTT
>NA|TRBV5-1|TRBJ2-3|NA
CASSYQLNTDTQYF
TGCGCCAGCAGCTATCAACTAAACACAGATACGCAGTATTTT
>TRBD1|TRBV20-1|TRBJ1-2|once
CSAITGAYGYTF
TGCAGTGCCATTACAGGGGCGTACGGCTACACCTTC
>NA|TRBV7-2|TRBJ2-3|few
CASSFVFGFGGPDTDTQYF
TGTGCCAGCAGCTTCGTCTTCGGGTTCGGGGGGCCGGACACAGATACGCAGTATTTT
>NA|TRBV10-1|TRBJ2-1|few
CASSERNRAYEQFF
TGCGCCAGCAGTGAGCGTAACAGGGCCTATGAGCAGTTCTTC
>TRBD2|TRBV29-1|TRBJ2-3|many
CSVGKGLRGGTTDTQYF
TGCAGCGTTGGAAAGGGATTACGCGGGGGAACCACAGATACGCAGTATTTT
>NA|TRBV12-3/TRBV12-4|TRBJ1-1|few
CASSSYQGNTEAFF
TGTGCCAGCAGTTCTTATCAGGGAAACACTGAAGCTTTCTTT
>TRBD2|TRBV2|TRBJ2-3|NA
CASSGGAGDTQYF
TGTGCCAGCAGCGGGGGGGCCGGAGATACGCAGTATTTT
>NA|TRBV28|TRBJ2-7|many
CASSRQTYEQYF
TGTGCCAGCTCAAGACAGACCTACGAGCAGTACTTC
>NA|TRBV28|TRBJ1-5|many
CASSPPKGGEAKGQPQHF
TGTGCCAGCAGTCCACCAAAAGGAGGGGAGGCGAAGGGGCAGCCCCAGCATTTT
>TRBD1|TRBV6-5|TRBJ1-1|few
CASSYHRGANTEAFF
TGTGCCAGCAGTTACCACAGGGGAGCTAACACTGAAGCTTTCTTT
>NA|TRBV20-1|TRBJ2-7|few
CSATRDKTYEQYF
TGCAGTGCCACCCGGGACAAAACCTACGAGCAGTACTTC
>NA|TRBV12-3/TRBV12-4|TRBJ1-1|NA
CASSLDRIEAFF
TGTGCCAGCAGTCTGGACAGAATTGAAGCTTTCTTT
>TRBD2|TRBV6-1|TRBJ2-5|NA
CASSELAGGQETQYF
TGTGCCAGCAGTGAACTAGCGGGGGGGCAAGAGACCCAGTACTTC
>NA|TRBV11-2|TRBJ2-3|NA
CASSFRRDRSSTDTQYF
TGTGCCAGCAGCTTCCGGCGGGACAGATCTAGCACAGATACGCAGTATTTT